Below are 21 T cell receptor beta chains sequenced from a single sample in a study of CD8+ T cells in alopecia areata. Following RNA extraction, reverse transcription yielded cDNA that acted as the sequencing template. Libraries were prepared by immunoSEQ multiplex PCR; TCRdb keeps only in-frame clonotypes and omits some of them. The sample yields about 140,000 clones, around three fifths seen once. The sample was CD4+ T cells sorted from blood, taken at week 0. These TCRs come from a human donor with alopecia areata.

The CDR3 reads CASSFRVVGTGGSGANVLTF. The DNA of the CDR3 is TGCGCCAGCAGCTTCCGCGTCGTCGGGACAGGGGGCTCTGGGGCCAACGTCCTGACTTTC. The rearrangement joins TRBV5-1 to TRBJ2-6, with 11 bases identical to TRBD1. The CDR3 length is 20 residues. Trimming removed 2 bases from V and 0 bases from J; junction bases left unmatched: 10. CDR1 and CDR2 from the germline V gene are SGHRS and YFSETQ.

This clone showed up just a few times. The genes are TRBV7-2 and TRBJ2-5, with D maybe TRBD2 (6 bases). V gave up 5 bases and J gave up 1 base, with 11 bases separating them. The germline V gene encodes CDR1 SGHTA and CDR2 FQGNSA. The CDR3 is 14 amino acids. Written as DNA, the CDR3 is TGTGCCAGCAGCCCGAGACTAGTCCAAGAGACCCAGTACTTC. Translation gives CASSPRLVQETQYF. The full variable domain, with the rest looked up from reference TRBV7-2 and TRBJ2-5, is GAGVSQSPSNKVTEKGKDVELRCDPISGHTALYWYRQSLGQGLEFLIYFQGNSAPDKSGLPSDRFSAERTGGSVSTLTIQRTQQEDSAVYLCASSPRLVQETQYFGPGTRLLVL.

This clone was seen a single time. The chain couples TRBV29-1 to TRBJ1-2; unclear D gene. The germline V and J ends were trimmed by 1 base and 4 bases, with 13 bases remaining between them. CDR1 is SQVTM, CDR2 ANQGSEA, per germline. There are 14 residues in the CDR3. In nucleotides, the CDR3 is TGCAGCGTTGAAGTAGCTTCAGATAGCTATGGCTACACCTTC. Translation: CSVEVASDSYGYTF.

The chain joins TRBV2 to TRBJ1-6; no clear D gene. Trimming removed 3 bases from V and 7 bases from J, with 13 bases in between. The germline V gene encodes CDR1 SNHLY and CDR2 FYNNEI. This CDR3 region has 15 residues. The CDR3 DNA reads as TGTGCCAGCAGTGAGGAGGGCCAAGGGAATTCACCCCTCCACTTT. Protein product: CASSEEGQGNSPLHF.

This clone has only one observation. The rearrangement uses TRBV6-5 and TRBJ1-1, with unresolved D. Per the germline V gene, CDR1 is MNHEY and CDR2 is SVGAGI. V was clipped by 7 bases and J by 3 bases, with 18 bases between them. The CDR3 extends over 15 amino acids. CDR3 sequence reads: CASKQAAPVHTEAFF. The CDR3 bases are TGTGCCAGCAAGCAAGCGGCCCCCGTACACACTGAAGCTTTCTTT.

The chain is built from TRBV14 and TRBJ2-5; the D is unclear. CDR3 length: 14 residues. CDR1 is SGHDN and CDR2 is FVKESK in the germline V gene. V was clipped by 2 bases and J by 1 base, with 8 bases between them. CDR3 DNA sequence: TGTGCCAGCAGCCAACTATACTTCCAAGAGACCCAGTACTTC. Protein sequence: CASSQLYFQETQYF.

The chain recombines TRBV29-1 with TRBJ1-2, with 8 bases matching TRBD1. V shed 7 bases, J shed 0 bases, and the junction held 4 bases outside the gene matches. The CDR3 covers 13 residues. From germline, CDR1 is SQVTM and CDR2 ANQGSEA. The CDR3 here is CSAGTGANYGYTF. DNA for the CDR3: TGCAGCGCCGGGACAGGCGCTAACTATGGCTACACCTTC.

The chain combines TRBV19 with TRBJ2-4; D is unclear. V shed 6 bases and J shed 6 bases, with 18 bases lying between them. The CDR3 length is 15 residues. CDR1 LNHDA and CDR2 SQIVND come from the germline V gene (reference sequence). The CDR3 reads CASSPRQALSNIQYF. CDR3 bases: TGTGCCAGTAGCCCACGGCAGGCCTTATCAAACATTCAGTACTTC. Using reference TRBV19 and TRBJ2-4 for the parts outside the CDR3, the full variable domain is DGGITQSPKYLFRKEGQNVTLSCEQNLNHDAMYWYRQDPGQGLRLIYYSQIVNDFQKGDIAEGYSVSREKKESFPLTVTSAQKNPTAFYLCASSPRQALSNIQYFGAGTRLSVL.

The CDR3, as DNA: TGCGCCAGCAGCCCGGGGATGGGGTCCTACGAGCAGTACTTC. This sequence encodes CASSPGMGSYEQYF. V and J are TRBV5-1 and TRBJ2-7, with TRBD2 as a possible D gene (5 bases). Looked up from germline, CDR1 is SGHRS and CDR2 is YFSETQ. Trimming pared 4 bases from V and 1 base from J, leaving 12 bases between. CDR3 length: 14 amino acids.

In this sample, this clone turned up a few times. This same CDR3 is encoded by further DNA sequences in the sample. The chain combines TRBV11-2 with TRBJ1-5, with a possible D match to TRBD1 (6 bases). Germline V CDR1 and CDR2: SGHAT, FQNNGV. V lost 1 base to trimming and J lost 2 bases, with 12 bases between them. The CDR3 covers 16 residues. The CDR3 spells CASSLGTTGGNQPQHF. In DNA form, the CDR3 reads TGTGCCAGCAGCTTAGGGACGACAGGAGGCAATCAGCCCCAGCATTTT.

This sequence joins TRBV7-3 and TRBJ2-2; 8 bases are a match to TRBD1. CDR1 and CDR2 from the germline V gene are SGHTA and FQGTGA. J lost 6 bases, V lost 1 base, and 10 bases had no gene match. This CDR3 spans 17 amino acids. CDR3 region: CASSLKATKDRAGELFF. In nucleotides, the CDR3 is TGTGCCAGCAGCTTAAAAGCTACGAAGGACAGGGCCGGGGAGCTGTTTTTT.

The chain combines TRBV2 with TRBJ2-1, with D possibly matching TRBD1 (5 bases). The germline CDR1 and CDR2 sequences are SNHLY and FYNNEI. V dropped 8 bases and J dropped 5 bases, with 13 bases sitting between them. The length of the CDR3 is 13 residues. The CDR3 coding sequence is TGTGCCAGCCCCAGGGTACAGGACAATGAGCAGTTCTTC. Translating it yields CASPRVQDNEQFF.

V and J are TRBV30 and TRBJ2-2, with D unresolved. The ends were cut back, 3 bases at V and 0 bases at J, with 8 bases in the middle. The CDR3 runs to 14 residues. The germline CDR1 and CDR2 sequences are GTSNPN and SVGIG (reference sequence). The CDR3 region has the DNA TGTGCCTGGAGCCCGGGCGCGAACACCGGGGAGCTGTTTTTT. As protein: CAWSPGANTGELFF. Full variable domain (rest looked up from reference TRBV30 and TRBJ2-2): SQTIHQWPATLVQPVGSPLSLECTVEGTSNPNLYWYRQAAGRGLQLLFYSVGIGQISSEVPQNLSASRPQDRQFILSSKKLLLSDSGFYLCAWSPGANTGELFFGEGSRLTVL.

The rearrangement joins TRBV15 to TRBJ1-6; D not certain. This CDR3 has 15 residues. The V gene lost 0 bases and the J gene lost 7 bases, with 10 bases spanning the gap. Germline V lookup: CDR1 LNHNV, CDR2 YYDKDF (reference sequence). CDR3 in amino acids: CATSREPDFNSPLHF. CDR3 sequence (DNA): TGTGCCACCAGCAGAGAGCCAGACTTCAATTCACCCCTCCACTTT.

In this sample, this clone turned up a few times. The chain carries TRBV5-1 and TRBJ2-3; D possibly corresponds to TRBD1 (6 bases). Germline V CDR1 and CDR2: SGHRS, YFSETQ. Trimming removed 4 bases at V and 3 bases at J, with 9 bases between. The CDR3 length is 13 residues. The CDR3 nucleotides are TGCGCCAGCAGCCAGGGACATACAGATACGCAGTATTTT. This encodes CASSQGHTDTQYF. Using reference TRBV5-1 and TRBJ2-3 for the parts outside the CDR3, the full variable domain is KAGVTQTPRYLIKTRGQQVTLSCSPISGHRSVSWYQQTPGQGLQFLFEYFSETQRNKGNFPGRFSGRQFSNSRSEMNVSTLELGDSALYLCASSQGHTDTQYFGPGTRLTVL.

A single count supports this clone. The chain couples TRBV11-3 to TRBJ2-1, with 10 bases lining up with TRBD1. The CDR3 runs to 14 residues. Per the germline V gene, CDR1 is SGHNT and CDR2 is YENEEA. V lost 5 bases and J lost 6; bases outside the gene matches: 4. For the CDR3, the DNA is TGTGCCAGCAGCACCCGGGACAGGGGCAATGAGCAGTTCTTC. This sequence encodes CASSTRDRGNEQFF.

This clone was counted only a few times. This sequence joins TRBV21-1 and TRBJ2-7; TRBD1 reflects the table's D call only, with no check against the DNA. TRBV21-1 corresponds to a pseudogene. The CDR3 sequence is 15 residues long. CDR3 amino acids: CASSKVRLGAGEQYF. The CDR3, as DNA: TGTGCCAGCAGCAAAGTCCGTTTGGGGGCGGGCGAGCAGTACTTC.

CDR3 nucleotides: TGTGCCAGCAGGTCGGAGCGGGTTTCAGCCAAAAACATTCAGTACTTC. Its translation: CASRSERVSAKNIQYF. This sequence joins TRBV7-8 and TRBJ2-4, with D possibly TRBD2 on 6 matching bases. Germline V gives CDR1 SGHVS, CDR2 FQNEAQ. The CDR3 contains 16 residues. V lost 6 bases to trimming and J lost 0 bases, with 15 bases between them.

The genes are TRBV7-9 and TRBJ2-1, with 12 bases fitting TRBD2. CDR1 is SEHNR and CDR2 is FQNEAQ in the germline V gene (reference sequence). Germline trimming cut 1 base from V and 5 bases from J; bases unmatched to any gene: 3. This CDR3 comprises 16 residues. This chain's CDR3 is CASSLGLAGEDNEQFF. The DNA of the CDR3 is TGTGCCAGCAGCTTAGGACTAGCGGGGGAAGACAATGAGCAGTTCTTC. The variable domain in full, with the rest retrieved from reference TRBV7-9 and TRBJ2-1, is DTGVSQNPRHKITKRGQNVTFRCDPISEHNRLYWYRQTLGQGPEFLTYFQNEAQLEKSRLLSDRFSAERPKGSFSTLEIQRTEQGDSAMYLCASSLGLAGEDNEQFFGPGTRLTVL.

The V and J genes are TRBV29-1 and TRBJ2-7, with D perhaps TRBD2 (5 bases). There are 14 residues in the CDR3. V lost 0 bases, J lost 7 bases, and 16 bases lay in between. CDR1 SQVTM and CDR2 ANQGSEA come from the germline V gene. CDR3 in amino acids: CSVEDFLVPGEQYF. CDR3 coding DNA: TGCAGCGTTGAAGATTTTTTAGTACCGGGAGAGCAGTACTTC.

This clone turned up a few times. V and J are TRBV4-1 and TRBJ2-7; 8 bases map to TRBD2. V dropped 2 bases and J dropped 2; count of bases not matched to a gene: 11. The CDR3 loop spans 17 amino acids. The germline V gene encodes CDR1 MGHRA and CDR2 YSYEKL. The CDR3 DNA reads TGCGCCAGCAGCCAACCTTCCCGGGGGGGCTCCACCTACGAGCAGTACTTC. Protein product: CASSQPSRGGSTYEQYF.